There are a few counts of the clone carrying this TCR beta chain. Its antigen is undetermined. Trimming left V 0 bases short and J 5 bases short, with 13 bases between. Germline loops: CDR1 LGHNA, CDR2 YNFKEQ. The CDR3 sequence is 15 residues long. These data originate in a study of cytomegalovirus exposure and HLA in healthy donors. Study overall: Of some 400 genotyped donors, roughly 86% clustered with self-reported Caucasian donors.

The PCR was carried out with 60 Vbeta primers and 13 Jbeta primers. Generated by immunoSEQ multiplex PCR, the TCRdb table keeps only in-frame clones and is missing some. Of about 180,000 clones listed, about 80% were seen once; the top ten hold approximately 1.3%. Whole-study results and caveats: TCR beta V segments were, for the most part, productive about 87% or about 30% of the time in an earlier analysis. In a later analysis, TCR beta V- and J-gene trimming showed a link to a missense DCLRE1C variant.

The origin of this receptor is a man younger than 35 in good health and CMV-seronegative. Sequencing was carried out using PBMCs. The rearrangement links TRBV4-2 to TRBJ2-5; possibly TRBD1 for D (5 bases). Here the CDR3 DNA reads TGTGCCAGCAGCCAAGATCCAGGGCTCCTGGAGACCCAGTACTTC. The encoded protein is CASSQDPGLLETQYF.